A single sample gave rise to the 17 T cell receptor beta chains below, sequenced in a study of blood T cell repertoires in COVID-19. TCRdb's table, derived via immunoSEQ multiplex PCR, lists solely in-frame clones and lacks some. The sample has approximately 180,000 clones, more than 75% seen once. Sequenced material: peripheral blood. The receptors derive from a middle-aged man with active or convalescent COVID-19.

The chain couples TRBV19 to TRBJ1-5, with 7 bases matching TRBD1. The CDR3 has 14 amino acids. Germline CDR1 and CDR2: LNHDA and SQIVND (reference sequence). V was clipped by 1 base and J by 7 bases; unmatched bases: 4. This CDR3 is CASSIGQGRQPQHF. In nucleotides, the CDR3 is TGTGCCAGTAGTATAGGACAGGGCCGACAGCCCCAGCATTTT.

The chain recombines TRBV5-6 with TRBJ2-5, with 10 bases aligning to TRBD2. V was pared by 0 bases and J by 5 bases, with 4 bases of the junction left unmatched. Per the germline V gene, CDR1 is SGHDT and CDR2 is YYEEEE. CDR3 length: 15 amino acids. The CDR3 DNA reads as TGTGCCAGCAGCTTGGCTAGCGGGGGACGGGAGACCCAGTACTTC. Residues: CASSLASGGRETQYF.

This chain joins TRBV2 and TRBJ1-1, with TRBD1 as a possible D gene (5 bases). Trimming took 7 bases from V and 0 from J, leaving 15 bases between them. The CDR3 length is 15 residues. Per the germline V gene, CDR1 is SNHLY and CDR2 is FYNNEI. The CDR3 is CASMEGNSLNTEAFF. CDR3 nucleotide sequence: TGTGCCAGCATGGAGGGGAACAGCCTGAACACTGAAGCTTTCTTT.

Concerning this clone itself: The identical CDR3 is also encoded by other nucleotide sequences in the sample. The V and J genes are TRBV6-5 and TRBJ1-6; tentatively, D is TRBD1 (5 bases). The CDR3 loop spans 13 amino acids. CDR1 and CDR2 from the germline V gene are MNHEY and SVGAGI. Trimming removed 5 bases from V and 8 bases from J, with 10 bases in between. The CDR3 loop is CASSRGGDSPLHF. In DNA form, the CDR3 reads TGTGCCAGCAGTAGAGGAGGGGATTCACCCCTCCACTTT.

In this sample, this clone turned up a few times. The rearrangement joins TRBV5-1 to TRBJ2-2; perhaps TRBD2 as D (6 bases). CDR3 length equals 13 residues. Per the germline V gene, CDR1 is SGHRS and CDR2 is YFSETQ. Deletions cut 10 bases from V and 0 bases from J, with 10 bases between. CDR3 DNA sequence: TGCGCCTGCGGGACTTCGAACACCGGGGAGCTGTTTTTT. The encoded protein is CACGTSNTGELFF.

This chain uses TRBV9 with TRBJ2-2, with TRBD2 as a possible D gene (6 bases). This CDR3 comprises 14 residues. Germline lookup yields CDR1 SGDLS and CDR2 YYNGEE. Trimming took off 7 bases at V and 5 bases at J, with 15 bases between the two ends. CDR3 amino acids: CASRLGGYTGELFF. CDR3 coding DNA: TGTGCCAGCCGCTTGGGGGGATATACCGGGGAGCTGTTTTTT. Combining the CDR3 with reference TRBV9 and TRBJ2-2 gives the whole variable domain DSGVTQTPKHLITATGQRVTLRCSPRSGDLSVYWYQQSLDQGLQFLIQYYNGEERAKGNILERFSAQQFPDLHSELNLSSLELGDSALYFCASRLGGYTGELFFGEGSRLTVL.

The rearrangement links TRBV5-1 to TRBJ1-1; 8 nucleotides align to TRBD1. This CDR3 is built from 14 residues. Germline trimming cut 2 bases from V and 4 bases from J; bases unmatched to any gene: 4. CDR1 and CDR2 (germline): SGHRS, YFSETQ. The CDR3 loop reads CASSFRQGFTEAFF. CDR3 coding DNA: TGCGCCAGCAGCTTCCGACAGGGGTTCACTGAAGCTTTCTTT.

J is TRBJ1-1 and V is TRBV4-1, with D tentatively TRBD1 (5 bases). CDR3 length: 15 residues. V lost 4 bases to trimming and J lost 0 bases, with 12 bases between them. Germline V gene data show CDR1 as MGHRA and CDR2 as YSYEKL. CDR3 sequence (DNA): TGCGCCAGCAGCCCGGAGACAGTAATGAACACTGAAGCTTTCTTT. It is translated as CASSPETVMNTEAFF.

The chain carries TRBV27 and TRBJ1-1; TRBD1 matches 9 bases. This CDR3 region has 15 residues. Per germline, CDR1 MNHEY and CDR2 SMNVEV (reference sequence). V gave up 8 bases and J gave up 5 bases; unmatched junction bases: 12. CDR3 in amino acids: CASGPGQGRRTEAFF. The CDR3 nucleotides read TGTGCCAGCGGCCCGGGACAGGGTAGGAGGACTGAAGCTTTCTTT.

This chain joins TRBV5-1 and TRBJ2-2; TRBD1 might be the D (6 bases). The CDR3 runs to 14 residues. The V gene lost 4 bases and the J gene lost 4 bases, with 11 bases spanning the gap. Per the germline V gene, CDR1 is SGHRS and CDR2 is YFSETQ. The CDR3 protein is CASSPQGRTGELFF. The CDR3 DNA sequence: TGCGCCAGCAGCCCTCAGGGGCGCACCGGGGAGCTGTTTTTT.

This rearrangement joins TRBV18 to TRBJ1-1, with D uncertain. The CDR3 contains 13 residues. The V end lost 3 bases, the J end lost 5 bases, and 10 bases lay between the germline ends. Germline loops: CDR1 KGHSH, CDR2 LQKENI. The DNA of the CDR3 is TGTGCCAGCTCACCCGCAAGGAGGACTGAAGCTTTCTTT. Encoded protein: CASSPARRTEAFF.

The genes are TRBV3-1 (or the pseudogene TRBV3-2) and TRBJ1-6; 7 nucleotides line up with TRBD1. Unmatched junction bases numbered 6, after V lost 1 base and J lost 6 bases. The germline V gene has CDR1 LGHDT and CDR2 YNNKEL (reference sequence). CDR3 length: 16 residues. The CDR3 coding sequence is TGTGCCAGCAGCCAAGGACAGGGAGGTCTTAATTCACCCCTCCACTTT. It codes for CASSQGQGGLNSPLHF.

The chain links TRBV12-3 or TRBV12-4 to TRBJ1-6, with D perhaps matching TRBD1 (5 bases). The ends were cut back, 5 bases at V and 7 bases at J, with 9 bases in the middle. CDR3 size: 13 residues. Here the CDR3 reads CASSARQNSPLHF. The DNA for the CDR3 is TGTGCCAGCAGTGCCCGACAGAATTCACCCCTCCACTTT.

This clone has only one observation. The V and J genes are TRBV5-1 and TRBJ1-1, with 8 bases fitting TRBD1. The CDR3 sequence is 17 residues long. V trimming: 3 bases; J trimming: 4 bases; junction bases outside the gene matches: 14. CDR1 is SGHRS, CDR2 YFSETQ, per germline. The CDR3 here is CASSSGRSTGESTEAFF. CDR3 nucleotides: TGCGCCAGCAGCTCGGGCCGGTCGACAGGGGAGAGCACTGAAGCTTTCTTT.

The rearrangement joins TRBV11-3 to TRBJ2-2, with D perhaps TRBD1 (6 bases). The V gene lost 5 bases and the J gene lost 2 bases, with 18 bases spanning the gap. Germline CDR1 and CDR2: SGHNT and YENEEA. CDR3 length: 17 residues. The CDR3 loop is CASSLSSSGHNTGELFF. The CDR3 DNA follows: TGTGCCAGCAGCCTCAGCTCCTCGGGACATAACACCGGGGAGCTGTTTTTT.

The V call is TRBV30, the J call TRBJ1-5, with 10 bases aligning to TRBD1. The CDR3 is 15 amino acids. Germline V gives CDR1 GTSNPN, CDR2 SVGIG (reference sequence). J was trimmed by 7 bases and V by 3 bases; bases with no gene match: 9. The CDR3 DNA sequence: TGTGCCTGGAGACGACAGGGGGCTTTAGGACAGCCCCAGCATTTT. It encodes CAWRRQGALGQPQHF.

The rearrangement links TRBV6-5 to TRBJ1-2; maybe TRBD1 (6 bases). Trimming took 7 bases from V and 6 from J, leaving 21 bases between them. This CDR3 contains 15 residues. CDR1 is MNHEY, CDR2 SVGAGI, per germline. The CDR3 sequence: CASTLSHERGNGYTF. The CDR3 nucleotides read TGTGCCAGCACCCTCTCCCACGAAAGGGGGAATGGCTACACCTTC.